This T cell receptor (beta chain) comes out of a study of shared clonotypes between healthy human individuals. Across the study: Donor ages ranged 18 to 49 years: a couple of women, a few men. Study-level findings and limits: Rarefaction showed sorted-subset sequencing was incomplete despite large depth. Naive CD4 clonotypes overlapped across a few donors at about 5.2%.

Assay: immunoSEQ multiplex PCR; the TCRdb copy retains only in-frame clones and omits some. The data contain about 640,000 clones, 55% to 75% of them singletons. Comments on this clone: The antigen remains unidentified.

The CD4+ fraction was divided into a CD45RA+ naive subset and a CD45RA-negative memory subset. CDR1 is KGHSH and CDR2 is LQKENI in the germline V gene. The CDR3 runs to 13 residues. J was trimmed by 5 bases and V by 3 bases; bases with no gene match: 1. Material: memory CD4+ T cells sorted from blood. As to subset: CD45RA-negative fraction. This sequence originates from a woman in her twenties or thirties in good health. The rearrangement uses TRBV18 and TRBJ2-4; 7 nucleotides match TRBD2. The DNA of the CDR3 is TGTGCCAGCTCACCGGGGGGGGAAAACATTCAGTACTTC. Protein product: CASSPGGENIQYF.